Below, 6 T cell receptor beta chains from the same sample are listed, as sequenced in a study of blood T cells in healthy people across ages. A second PCR of roughly 6 to 12 cycles used a sample-barcoded 5' primer and a J-beta primer mix. TCRdb fed the 5' RACE reads into MiXCR, producing one record per CDR3 protein. The table lists roughly 1.4 million distinct CDR3 sequences, approximately 59% of them singletons. The sequencing sample was made of blood. The receptors come from a young man in good health.

The genes are TRBV2 and TRBJ2-7; 7 bases align to TRBD1. Unmatched junction bases numbered 5, after V lost 7 bases and J lost 2 bases. The CDR3 is 13 amino acids. The germline V gene has CDR1 SNHLY and CDR2 FYNNEI. This CDR3 reads CASNRDRPYEQYF. The CDR3, as DNA: TGTGCCAGCAACCGGGACAGACCCTACGAGCAGTACTTC.

This chain joins TRBV6-2 or TRBV6-3 and TRBJ2-1; 7 bases match TRBD2. The end of the DNA is better explained by TRBJ2-7, so the J call may be wrong. The germline V gene has CDR1 MNHEY and CDR2 SVGEGT. The length of the CDR3 is 17 residues. CDR3 DNA sequence: TGTGCCAGCAGTTACTCGTTTGCGGGAGCGTCCTACAATGAGCAGTACTTC. Amino acid sequence: CASSYSFAGASYNEQYF.

This clonotype was found a few times. The chain combines TRBV25-1 with TRBJ2-4, with a possible D match to TRBD2 (6 bases). The end of the DNA is better explained by TRBJ2-7, so the J call may be wrong. Germline lookup yields CDR1 MGHDK and CDR2 SYGVNS. The CDR3 runs 14 residues. The CDR3 DNA reads as TGTGCCAGCAGTGAGGCGGCAGTCGGGGGCGAGCAGTACTTC. Protein: CASSEAAVGGEQYF.

V and J are TRBV2 and TRBJ2-7, with D possibly matching TRBD1 (6 bases). The CDR3 has 14 amino acids. V shed 6 bases and J shed 0 bases, with 12 bases lying between them. Germline V lookup: CDR1 SNHLY, CDR2 FYNNEI. The CDR3 bases are TGTGCCAGCAGGAAACAGGGAAGCTCCTACGAGCAGTACTTC. It is translated as CASRKQGSSYEQYF. The full variable domain, completed using reference TRBV2 and TRBJ2-7, is EPEVTQTPSHQVTQMGQEVILRCVPISNHLYFYWYRQILGQKVEFLVSFYNNEISEKSEIFDDQFSVERPDGSNFTLKIRSTKLEDSAMYFCASRKQGSSYEQYFGPGTRLTVT.

This clonotype was picked up a small number of times. The chain is built from TRBV12-3 or TRBV12-4 and TRBJ2-7, with a weak D call TRBD1 (8 bases). Trimming pared 7 bases from V and 6 bases from J, leaving 19 bases between. The CDR3 is 14 residues long. In nucleotides, the CDR3 is TGTGCCAGCACCATGACAGGGGAGGGACGCGAGCAGTACTTC. Protein product: CASTMTGEGREQYF.

This chain links TRBV12-3 or TRBV12-4 with TRBJ1-2, with TRBD1 as a possible D gene (5 bases). The ends were cut back, 8 bases at V and 5 bases at J, with 12 bases in the middle. CDR3 size: 12 residues. Written as DNA, the CDR3 is TGTGCCAGCGAAGGGACTGTTTATGGCTACACCTTC. This sequence encodes CASEGTVYGYTF.